The source of this T cell receptor beta chain is a study of blood T cell repertoires in COVID-19. About the study: COVID-19 samples, acute and convalescent, were from the United States, Italy and Spain.

In the original analysis: Amplification of reference gene primers was used by the study to estimate nucleated cell counts. Data came from immunoSEQ multiplex PCR; TCRdb stores just in-frame clones and leaves some out. V and J calls and clone size are as listed in that table; D and trimming were resolved from the DNA. The sample lists 410,000 or so clones, roughly 88% occurring once. The CDR3 is 15 amino acids. CDR1 and CDR2 (germline): MNHEY, SVGEGT. Germline trimming cut 5 bases from V and 4 bases from J; bases unmatched to any gene: 11. This TCR was recovered from a woman in her 30s with active or convalescent COVID-19. This chain links TRBV6-2 or TRBV6-3 with TRBJ2-7, with 7 bases lining up with TRBD1. Material: peripheral blood. CDR3 bases: TGTGCCAGCAGTGACCCCGGGACAGTTTCTTACGAGCAGTACTTC. This gives the protein CASSDPGTVSYEQYF.